These 21 T cell receptor beta chains came from one sample sequenced in a study of radiotherapy plus CTLA-4 blockade in lung cancer. Clones were sequenced by immunoSEQ multiplex PCR, and TCRdb holds only the in-frame ones, with some missing. The sample shows just over 35,000 clones, approximately 85% of them seen only once. Sequencing was performed on peripheral blood, taken from a patient treated with radiotherapy plus ipilimumab. The receptors were sampled from a human donor with non-small cell lung cancer who had stable disease on radiotherapy plus ipilimumab.

The genes are TRBV11-3 and TRBJ2-1; TRBD1 might be the D (6 bases). Germline-derived CDR1 and CDR2 are SGHNT and YENEEA. Between the trimmed V and J ends, which lost 4 bases and 8 bases, there was a span of 9 bases. The CDR3 extends over 12 amino acids. The CDR3 sequence is CASSYRAHEQFF. The CDR3, as DNA: TGTGCCAGCAGCTACAGGGCCCATGAGCAGTTCTTC.

The chain joins TRBV28 to TRBJ1-3; tentative D call: TRBD1 (5 bases). The length of the CDR3 is 14 residues. The germline V gene has CDR1 MDHEN and CDR2 SYDVKM. Trimming removed 7 bases at V and 4 bases at J, with 14 bases between. CDR3 loop: CASTGHPKGNTIYF. CDR3 DNA: TGTGCCAGCACTGGACACCCAAAGGGAAACACCATATATTTT.

The gene calls are TRBV18 and TRBJ1-2; D is ambiguous. V lost 6 bases, J lost 8 bases, and 19 bases lay in between. Germline loops: CDR1 KGHSH, CDR2 LQKENI. The CDR3 is 14 residues long. The CDR3 protein is CASSNVDGFGGYTF. The CDR3 region has the DNA TGTGCCAGCTCCAATGTCGACGGGTTTGGAGGCTACACCTTC.

The J gene is TRBJ2-3, the V gene TRBV4-3; the match to TRBD2 covers 10 bases. Germline V gene sequence: CDR1 LGHNA, CDR2 YSLEER. V trimming: 0 bases; J trimming: 4 bases; junction bases outside the gene matches: 4. The CDR3 loop spans 16 amino acids. The CDR3 DNA follows: TGCGCCAGCAGCCAAGAACTAGCGGGACCTCCAGATACGCAGTATTTT. This translates into CASSQELAGPPDTQYF.

The V gene is TRBV30, the J gene TRBJ2-5; 12 bases line up with TRBD2. Germline CDR1 is GTSNPN and CDR2 is SVGIG (reference sequence). CDR3 size: 15 residues. J gave up 7 bases and V 3 bases, and 9 bases lay outside the gene matches. The CDR3 DNA reads as TGTGCCTGGAGCGTCGGACTAGCGGGGCCAGGGACCCAGTACTTC. It is translated as CAWSVGLAGPGTQYF. Variable domain in full (rest from reference TRBV30 and TRBJ2-5): SQTIHQWPATLVQPVGSPLSLECTVEGTSNPNLYWYRQAAGRGLQLLFYSVGIGQISSEVPQNLSASRPQDRQFILSSKKLLLSDSGFYLCAWSVGLAGPGTQYFGPGTRLLVL.

The sample holds one count of this clone. V usage is TRBV5-6 and J usage is TRBJ2-7; 8 positions agree with TRBD1. From germline, CDR1 is SGHDT and CDR2 YYEEEE. The CDR3 is 17 residues long. J lost 3 bases, V lost 2 bases, and 13 bases had no gene match. In nucleotides, the CDR3 is TGTGCCAGCAGCTTCCCTTTGGGAGGACAGGGTTTCTACGAGCAGTACTTC. Amino acid sequence: CASSFPLGGQGFYEQYF.

This sequence joins TRBV7-2 and TRBJ2-7, with a tentative D call TRBD2 (6 bases). V lost 8 bases and J 1 base, leaving 15 bases between the germline ends. CDR3 length: 14 residues. From germline, CDR1 is SGHTA and CDR2 FQGNSA. In nucleotides, the CDR3 is TGTGCCAGCTGTTTTCCGGGACTTTCCTACGAGCAGTACTTC. Its protein is CASCFPGLSYEQYF.

V and J are TRBV4-3 and TRBJ2-3, with TRBD2 as a possible D gene (6 bases). This CDR3 has 15 residues. The V end lost 4 bases, the J end lost 3 bases, and 14 bases lay between the germline ends. Germline V gives CDR1 LGHNA, CDR2 YSLEER. The CDR3 bases are TGCGCCAGCAGCCTCGCGGGACTTATAACAGATACGCAGTATTTT. Translating it yields CASSLAGLITDTQYF.

The sample holds a few counts of this clone. V is TRBV5-1 and J is TRBJ2-5, with 7 bases that match TRBD2. Looked up from germline, CDR1 is SGHRS and CDR2 is YFSETQ. The CDR3 has 15 residues. Losses at the gene ends were 5 bases for V and 2 bases for J; bases not matched to a gene: 9. The CDR3 reads CASSSFSGYQETQYF. The CDR3, as DNA: TGCGCCAGCAGTTCTTTTAGCGGGTATCAAGAGACCCAGTACTTC.

The chain couples TRBV5-1 to TRBJ2-1; perhaps TRBD2 as D (6 bases). Germline V gene lookup returns CDR1 SGHRS and CDR2 YFSETQ. The CDR3 totals 17 residues. V lost 3 bases to trimming and J lost 3 bases, with 19 bases between them. Written as DNA, the CDR3 is TGCGCCAGCAGCTCTCGCGGGACGGGAGTTAGCTACAATGAGCAGTTCTTC. It codes for CASSSRGTGVSYNEQFF.

The chain employs TRBV11-1 and TRBJ2-1; 8 bases map to TRBD2. The CDR3 contains 17 residues. Germline CDR1 is SGHAT and CDR2 is FQDESV (reference sequence). V gave up 5 bases and J gave up 1 base; unmatched junction bases: 10. The CDR3: CASSPGGVAESYNEQFF. DNA for the CDR3: TGTGCCAGCAGCCCGGGGGGGGTAGCGGAATCCTACAATGAGCAGTTCTTC. Full variable domain (missing parts from reference TRBV11-1 and TRBJ2-1): EAEVAQSPRYKITEKSQAVAFWCDPISGHATLYWYRQILGQGPELLVQFQDESVVDDSQLPKDRFSAERLKGVDSTLKIQPAELGDSAMYLCASSPGGVAESYNEQFFGPGTRLTVL.

This chain links TRBV30 with TRBJ1-5; 10 bases fit TRBD1. The ends lost 3 bases at V and 0 bases at J; junction bases unmatched: 5. Germline CDR1 is GTSNPN and CDR2 is SVGIG (reference sequence). The CDR3 sequence is 16 residues long. The CDR3 sequence is CAWRRQGASSNQPQHF. The CDR3 DNA follows: TGTGCCTGGAGAAGACAGGGGGCGAGTAGCAATCAGCCCCAGCATTTT. The whole variable domain, filled in from reference TRBV30 and TRBJ1-5, reads SQTIHQWPATLVQPVGSPLSLECTVEGTSNPNLYWYRQAAGRGLQLLFYSVGIGQISSEVPQNLSASRPQDRQFILSSKKLLLSDSGFYLCAWRRQGASSNQPQHFGDGTRLSIL.

J is TRBJ2-1 and V is TRBV2, with a possible D match to TRBD2 (6 bases). CDR1 and CDR2 (germline): SNHLY, FYNNEI. The CDR3 sequence is 14 residues long. Trimming shortened V by 6 bases and J by 5 bases, and 14 bases separated the two germline ends. CDR3 sequence reads: CASSRLVRDNEQFF. As DNA, the CDR3 is TGTGCCAGCAGCCGACTAGTACGGGACAATGAGCAGTTCTTC.

This clone was found once. The genes are TRBV19 and TRBJ1-2, with TRBD1 matching over 11 bases. After removal of 11 bases from V and 4 bases from J, the junction contained 0 bases not matched to a gene. The germline CDR1 and CDR2 sequences are LNHDA and SQIVND (reference sequence). This CDR3 is 11 amino acids long. CDR3 region: CAGTGGYGYTF. The DNA of the CDR3 is TGTGCCGGGACAGGGGGCTATGGCTACACCTTC.

The genes are TRBV19 and TRBJ2-1; TRBD2 matches 9 bases. This CDR3 spans 15 amino acids. V shed 3 bases, J shed 2 bases, and the junction held 2 bases outside the gene matches. Germline CDR1 reads LNHDA; CDR2 reads SQIVND (reference sequence). The CDR3 region is CASSISGSAYNEQFF. CDR3 in DNA: TGTGCCAGTAGTATTAGCGGGAGTGCCTACAATGAGCAGTTCTTC.

V gene TRBV28 combines with J gene TRBJ1-2; a weak D match, TRBD1 (6 bases). This CDR3 is built from 16 residues. CDR1 and CDR2 (germline): MDHEN, SYDVKM. Trimming pared 4 bases from V and 7 bases from J, leaving 22 bases between. The CDR3 sequence is CASSYDLTGSLGGYTF. CDR3 coding DNA: TGTGCCAGCAGTTACGACCTTACAGGGAGTCTAGGTGGCTACACCTTC.

The V and J genes are TRBV5-1 and TRBJ1-2, with D perhaps TRBD1 (5 bases). The CDR3 runs 12 residues. The germline gives CDR1 SGHRS, CDR2 YFSETQ. With 6 bases removed from V and 2 bases from J, the gap between germline ends came to 8 bases. CDR3 DNA: TGCGCCAGCACGGGACTAAACTATGGCTACACCTTC. Translation gives CASTGLNYGYTF.

The chain combines TRBV28 with TRBJ2-3, with 11 bases lining up with TRBD2. The ends lost 3 bases at V and 3 bases at J; junction bases unmatched: 5. Germline V gene lookup returns CDR1 MDHEN and CDR2 SYDVKM. The CDR3 sequence is 16 residues long. The CDR3 loop reads CASSFWWTSGTDTQYF. As DNA, the CDR3 is TGTGCCAGCAGTTTTTGGTGGACTAGCGGGACAGATACGCAGTATTTT.

This clone was seen only once. The chain employs TRBV30 and TRBJ2-3, with D possibly TRBD2 on 6 matching bases. Germline lookup yields CDR1 GTSNPN and CDR2 SVGIG (reference sequence). This CDR3 comprises 14 residues. Trimming pared 0 bases from V and 0 bases from J, leaving 7 bases between. In DNA form, the CDR3 reads TGTGCCTGGAGTGTCGGAGGGAGCACAGATACGCAGTATTTT. As protein: CAWSVGGSTDTQYF.

This clone was detected once. This chain connects TRBV5-4 to TRBJ1-2; D is uncertain. Germline loops: CDR1 SGHNT, CDR2 YYREEE (reference sequence). This CDR3 has 14 amino acids. V lost 1 base to trimming and J lost 2 bases, with 9 bases between them. The CDR3 DNA sequence: TGTGCCAGCAGCTTGTTCGGGTTAAACTATGGCTACACCTTC. Protein: CASSLFGLNYGYTF. The full variable domain, rest sourced from reference TRBV5-4 and TRBJ1-2, is ETGVTQSPTHLIKTRGQQVTLRCSSQSGHNTVSWYQQALGQGPQFIFQYYREEENGRGNFPPRFSGLQFPNYSSELNVNALELDDSALYLCASSLFGLNYGYTFGSGTRLTVV.

This chain connects TRBV30 to TRBJ2-7; tentatively, D is TRBD1 (9 bases). Deletions cut 5 bases from V and 6 bases from J, with 20 bases between. Germline V gene data show CDR1 as GTSNPN and CDR2 as SVGIG (reference sequence). The length of the CDR3 is 14 residues. The CDR3 reads CAWSTGGAGGEQYF. The CDR3 nucleotides read TGTGCCTGGTCTACAGGGGGCGCGGGGGGCGAGCAGTACTTC.